A single sample gave rise to the 25 T cell receptor beta chains below, sequenced in a study of T cells after yellow fever vaccination. TCRdb redid the calling of the 5' RACE reads with MiXCR, one entry per CDR3 protein. The sample shows approximately 160,000 distinct CDR3 sequences, roughly 6.2% of them seen only once. Here the sequenced sample was CD4+ T cells sorted from PBMCs, taken on the day of the first yellow fever vaccination. Source of these receptors: a man younger than 35 who received the YFV17D yellow fever vaccine.

This clonotype was observed many times. The chain links TRBV19 to TRBJ2-3; D unclear. The V end was cut by 7 bases, the J end by 6 bases, with 8 bases between. CDR1 LNHDA and CDR2 SQIVND come from the germline V gene (reference sequence). This CDR3 has 11 amino acids. This CDR3 is CASTSGDTQYF. In nucleotides, the CDR3 is TGTGCCAGTACTTCAGGCGATACGCAGTATTTT.

This clonotype was recorded many times. CDR3 in DNA: TGTGCCAGCAGTTATTACCGGCAGCCCCAGCATTTT. Protein product: CASSYYRQPQHF. V gene TRBV28 combines with J gene TRBJ1-5; D is undetermined. Per germline, CDR1 MDHEN and CDR2 SYDVKM. The CDR3 consists of 12 residues. With 4 bases removed from V and 7 bases from J, the gap between germline ends came to 8 bases. Drawing the rest from reference TRBV28 and TRBJ1-5, the complete variable domain is DVKVTQSSRYLVKRTGEKVFLECVQDMDHENMFWYRQDPGLGLRLIYFSYDVKMKEKGDIPEGYSVSREKKERFSLILESASTNQTSMYLCASSYYRQPQHFGDGTRLSIL.

This clonotype showed up just a few times. The chain links TRBV4-1 to TRBJ2-7; 8 nucleotides match TRBD1. Germline assignment: CDR1 MGHRA and CDR2 YSYEKL. V shed 0 bases, J shed 6 bases, and the junction held 10 bases outside the gene matches. This CDR3 has 16 residues. The CDR3 sequence: CASSQDPGGEYSEQYF. In DNA form, the CDR3 reads TGCGCCAGCAGCCAAGACCCAGGGGGCGAGTACAGCGAGCAGTACTTC.

In the case of this clonotype: A read error may be the cause here, since a much bigger clone is one base away. This chain links TRBV7-9 with TRBJ1-1, with 8 bases identical to TRBD1. CDR3 size: 15 residues. Germline assignment: CDR1 SEHNR and CDR2 FQNEAQ (reference sequence). With V trimmed by 6 bases and J by 4 bases, 10 bases remained unmatched. In nucleotides, the CDR3 is TGTGCCAGCAGTTGCGGACAGGGAGGTAGCACTGAAGCTTTCTTT. This codes for CASSCGQGGSTEAFF.

The sample holds many counts of this clonotype. The chain links TRBV7-2 to TRBJ2-3, with 7 bases fitting TRBD2. The length of the CDR3 is 15 residues. Germline lookup yields CDR1 SGHTA and CDR2 FQGNSA. J gave up 5 bases and V 2 bases, and 7 bases lay outside the gene matches. The CDR3 sequence is CASSLRRGRVDTQYF. The CDR3 coding sequence is TGTGCCAGCAGCTTAAGGCGGGGGAGGGTAGATACGCAGTATTTT. Looking up the rest from reference TRBV7-2 and TRBJ2-3 gives the full variable domain: GAGVSQSPSNKVTEKGKDVELRCDPISGHTALYWYRQSLGQGLEFLIYFQGNSAPDKSGLPSDRFSAERTGGSVSTLTIQRTQQEDSAVYLCASSLRRGRVDTQYFGPGTRLTVL.

This clonotype has at least ten counts. The chain combines TRBV20-1 with TRBJ2-3; a possible D gene is TRBD2 (5 bases). Germline lookup yields CDR1 DFQATT and CDR2 SNEGSKA (reference sequence). The CDR3 length is 13 residues. V lost 2 bases and J 5 bases, leaving 11 bases between the germline ends. As DNA, the CDR3 is TGCAGTGCTAGACTAGCATGGAGAGATACGCAGTATTTT. Protein: CSARLAWRDTQYF.

V gene TRBV19 combines with J gene TRBJ2-7; the match to TRBD1 covers 8 bases. V was clipped by 11 bases and J by 4 bases; unmatched bases: 7. The CDR3 sequence is 12 residues long. Germline V lookup: CDR1 LNHDA, CDR2 SQIVND (reference sequence). CDR3 coding DNA: TGTGCCGGCCGACAGGGGCGGTACGAGCAGTACTTC. Its protein is CAGRQGRYEQYF.

This clonotype was detected many times. The chain joins TRBV29-1 to TRBJ1-1; no clear D. Germline V gene data show CDR1 as SQVTM and CDR2 as ANQGSEA. Trimming pared 3 bases from V and 2 bases from J, leaving 10 bases between. CDR3 size: 13 residues. Here the CDR3 DNA reads TGCAGCGTTGACCCCCAAACCAACACTGAAGCTTTCTTT. This encodes CSVDPQTNTEAFF.

The sample holds many counts of this clonotype. CDR3 coding DNA: TGCGCCAGCAGCCAGGACAGGGTCTATGGCTACACCTTC. It specifies CASSQDRVYGYTF. The J gene is TRBJ1-2, the V gene TRBV5-1; TRBD1 agrees at 8 bases. CDR1 and CDR2 from the germline V gene are SGHRS and YFSETQ. The CDR3 covers 13 residues. After removal of 4 bases from V and 4 bases from J, the junction contained 3 bases not matched to a gene. Full variable domain (rest looked up from reference TRBV5-1 and TRBJ1-2): KAGVTQTPRYLIKTRGQQVTLSCSPISGHRSVSWYQQTPGQGLQFLFEYFSETQRNKGNFPGRFSGRQFSNSRSEMNVSTLELGDSALYLCASSQDRVYGYTFGSGTRLTVV.

This clonotype has a handful of counts. The chain has TRBV20-1 and TRBJ2-7, with TRBD1 identical over 9 bases. Germline CDR1 and CDR2: DFQATT and SNEGSKA (reference sequence). The CDR3 has 14 amino acids. Trimming cost V 6 bases and J 6 bases; bases outside gene matches: 12. CDR3 in DNA: TGCAGTGCAATCTCACAGGGGGCACGGTCCGAGCAGTACTTC. The encoded protein is CSAISQGARSEQYF.

This clonotype was found many times. The chain has TRBV5-1 and TRBJ1-2; D ambiguous. The length of the CDR3 is 13 residues. CDR1 and CDR2 (germline): SGHRS, YFSETQ. Trimming shortened V by 0 bases and J by 8 bases, and 11 bases separated the two germline ends. CDR3 sequence reads: CASSLERQTGYTF. The CDR3 nucleotides are TGCGCCAGCAGCTTGGAGCGTCAAACGGGCTACACCTTC.

There are a few counts of this clonotype. The chain has TRBV7-2 and TRBJ2-7, with 9 bases aligning to TRBD1. This CDR3 is 15 amino acids long. The V gene's germline CDR1 is SGHTA and CDR2 FQGNSA. The trim removed 4 bases at V and 7 bases at J, leaving 11 bases unmatched. This chain's CDR3 is CASSSSPGQGIEQYF. The CDR3, as DNA: TGTGCCAGCAGCTCTTCACCGGGACAGGGAATAGAGCAGTACTTC.

This clonotype appeared a few times. The CDR3 loop is CASSPRSGVAGSYNEQFF. The CDR3 DNA is TGCGCCAGCAGCCCCAGGAGCGGGGTGGCGGGGTCCTACAATGAGCAGTTCTTC. The chain recombines TRBV4-1 with TRBJ2-1; TRBD2 matches at 7 bases. Germline V gene lookup returns CDR1 MGHRA and CDR2 YSYEKL. The CDR3 sequence is 18 residues long. V shed 4 bases and J 1 base; nucleotides not matched to a gene: 13.

This clonotype has a count of ten or more. The V and J genes are TRBV20-1 and TRBJ2-1, with TRBD2 matching 9 bases. In germline, CDR1 is DFQATT, CDR2 SNEGSKA (reference sequence). The CDR3 totals 13 residues. V shed 1 base and J 5 bases; nucleotides not matched to a gene: 0. The CDR3: CSARVAGDNEQFF. DNA of the CDR3: TGCAGTGCTAGAGTAGCGGGAGACAATGAGCAGTTCTTC.

The chain uses TRBV5-1 and TRBJ2-1; D is unclear. The CDR3 contains 16 residues. V was cut by 2 bases and J by 4 bases, with 16 bases left in between. The germline gives CDR1 SGHRS, CDR2 YFSETQ. The CDR3, as DNA: TGCGCCAGCAGCTTCCGAAGGATCCCAACATACAATGAGCAGTTCTTC. Residues: CASSFRRIPTYNEQFF.

This clonotype was detected a few times. The V gene is TRBV7-2, the J gene TRBJ2-3; 9 positions match TRBD2. The CDR3 consists of 16 residues. The V gene end was trimmed by 3 bases and the J gene end by 4 bases; junction bases not matched to a gene: 8. CDR1 and CDR2 from the germline V gene are SGHTA and FQGNSA. The CDR3 sequence: CASSLNPAGGSDTQYF. DNA for the CDR3: TGTGCCAGCAGCTTGAATCCAGCGGGGGGCTCAGATACGCAGTATTTT.

The chain links TRBV11-3 to TRBJ2-2; TRBD2 is a possible D gene (6 bases). Germline V gene lookup returns CDR1 SGHNT and CDR2 YENEEA. Trimming stripped 3 bases from V and 6 bases from J, with 8 bases between. The CDR3 is made up of 13 amino acids. This CDR3 reads CASSFGGPGELFF. The CDR3 nucleotides read TGTGCCAGCAGCTTCGGGGGACCCGGGGAGCTGTTTTTT.

In nucleotides, the CDR3 is TGTGCCAGCAGCTTAGGGGCAGGCGGCTCTGGGGCCAACGTCCTGACTTTC. Translating gives CASSLGAGGSGANVLTF. The gene calls are TRBV11-1 and TRBJ2-6; no definite D call. Germline V gene sequence: CDR1 SGHAT, CDR2 FQDESV (reference sequence). The CDR3 spans 17 residues. Trimming took off 1 base at V and 0 bases at J, with 10 bases between the two ends.

The sample holds a few counts of this clonotype. This rearrangement joins TRBV12-3 or TRBV12-4 to TRBJ2-7; D assignment may be TRBD1 or TRBD2 (5 bases each). The CDR3 runs to 15 residues. Between the trimmed V and J ends, which lost 7 bases and 0 bases, there was a span of 16 bases. The CDR3 loop is CASTWGGSTSYEQYF. Here the CDR3 DNA reads TGTGCCAGCACCTGGGGCGGGTCGACCTCCTACGAGCAGTACTTC.

This clonotype was detected ten times or more. This rearrangement joins TRBV6-1 to TRBJ1-6, with TRBD1 identical over 9 bases. Germline V gene sequence: CDR1 MNHNS, CDR2 SASEGT. Trimming at V came to 2 bases and at J to 11 bases, leaving 7 bases not matched to a gene. The CDR3 sequence is 15 residues long. The CDR3 nucleotides are TGTGCCAGCAGTGAACTAGGACAGGGGCGGACACCCCTCCACTTT. Protein product: CASSELGQGRTPLHF.

This clonotype showed up many times. The chain couples TRBV20-1 to TRBJ2-3; possibly TRBD1 for D (7 bases). The CDR3 covers 12 residues. Germline lookup yields CDR1 DFQATT and CDR2 SNEGSKA (reference sequence). V lost 4 bases to trimming and J lost 6 bases, with 11 bases between them. The CDR3 bases are TGCAGTGCTAAGGAGGGGGCCGATACGCAGTATTTT. It specifies CSAKEGADTQYF.

This clonotype occurred many times. The J gene is TRBJ2-7, the V gene TRBV7-2; TRBD1 matches 9 bases. The CDR3 totals 15 residues. With V trimmed by 1 base and J by 3 bases, 4 bases remained unmatched. CDR1 is SGHTA and CDR2 is FQGNSA in the germline V gene. CDR3 sequence (DNA): TGTGCCAGCAGCTTAGGGGGACAGGGCTACTACGAGCAGTACGTC. It specifies CASSLGGQGYYEQYV.

In its sample, this clonotype was seen a few times. V is TRBV12-3 or TRBV12-4 and J is TRBJ2-1, with TRBD2 matching over 9 bases. This CDR3 has 15 amino acids. Germline trimming cut 4 bases from V and 10 bases from J; bases unmatched to any gene: 11. Written as DNA, the CDR3 is TGTGCCAGCAGTTCCGCTAGCGGGGACTACCGAGAGCAGTTCTTC. Translation: CASSSASGDYREQFF.

This clonotype was recorded many times. V usage is TRBV19 and J usage is TRBJ1-1; D may be TRBD1 (6 bases). The CDR3 runs to 13 residues. CDR1 is LNHDA, CDR2 SQIVND, per germline (reference sequence). V dropped 6 bases and J dropped 7 bases, with 15 bases sitting between them. CDR3: CASSHRELDEAFF. DNA of the CDR3: TGTGCCAGTAGCCACAGGGAATTGGATGAAGCTTTCTTT.

J is TRBJ2-5 and V is TRBV9; 9 nucleotides agree with TRBD2. This CDR3 spans 16 amino acids. Germline CDR1 SGDLS, CDR2 YYNGEE. After removal of 0 bases from V and 0 bases from J, the junction contained 3 bases not matched to a gene. CDR3 bases: TGTGCCAGCAGCGTAGGGTCTAGCGGGGACCAAGAGACCCAGTACTTC. Protein sequence: CASSVGSSGDQETQYF.